This record looks at one TCR beta chain sequence and its context. Its antigen is unidentified. This was the immunoSEQ v3.0 assay at survey level. The repertoire was sequenced with immunoSEQ multiplex PCR; TCRdb's copy has only in-frame clones and lacks some. The sample includes roughly 30,000 clones, roughly 88% of them seen just once. The CDR3 has 15 amino acids. The ends were cut back, 7 bases at V and 1 base at J, with 16 bases in the middle. CDR1 SQVTM and CDR2 ANQGSEA come from the germline V gene. The data stem from a study of long-term antiretroviral therapy in people with HIV. Study-level findings and limits: In HIV, the repertoires covered a tighter span of CDR3 lengths than in controls. Pre-ART-expanded clones dominated the repertoire at all time points. Even long-term ART left TRB diversity below transplant donor controls, despite gains.

The sequenced sample was unsorted PBMCs, obtained 0.8 years before starting antiretroviral therapy. The V and J genes are TRBV29-1 and TRBJ2-2, with D unresolved. This sequence was found in a man younger than 35 with HIV. In nucleotides, the CDR3 is TGCAGCGCACTTCCCTTGTCAGGGAACACCGGGGAGCTGTTTTTT. This gives the protein CSALPLSGNTGELFF.